The rows below give T cell receptor beta chains drawn from one sample of a study of Ad26.COV2.S vaccination and SARS-CoV-2 variants. The method was immunoSEQ multiplex PCR; TCRdb's version includes in-frame clones alone and lacks a portion of them. The data contain a few hundred thousand clones, around 90% of them singletons. The source was peripheral blood, collected in a trial of Ad26.COV2.S vaccine versus placebo. The receptors shown here come from a person between 18 and 60 years old who received the Ad26.COV2.S COVID-19 vaccine or a placebo. CDR3s include the opening cysteine and the closing phenylalanine or tryptophan. The D gene is left open where the match is weak. Not every row has a clone size; where given, it reads once, few, many or a size class.

TRBD1 | 13 | TRBJ2-7 | once | TRBV7-8 | CASSGQGENEQYF | TGTGCCAGCAGCGGCCAGGGGGAGAACGAGCAGTACTTC
TRBD2 | 15 | TRBJ2-1 | . | TRBV6-5 | CASSYLSGGSNEQFF | TGTGCCAGCAGTTACCTATCTGGCGGGAGCAATGAGCAGTTCTTC
. | 15 | TRBJ1-6 | . | TRBV6-1 | CASSEAGFQYSPLHF | TGTGCCAGCAGTGAAGCCGGGTTCCAATATTCACCCCTCCACTTT
. | 17 | TRBJ1-1 | . | TRBV7-9 | CASITIPQDTPVRAAFF | TGTGCCAGCATTACCATACCCCAGGACACCCCGGTCCGGGCAGCTTTCTTT
TRBD2 | 15 | TRBJ2-1 | . | TRBV5-6 | CASSPSPIAGNEQFF | TGTGCCAGCAGCCCCTCTCCGATAGCGGGCAATGAGCAGTTCTTC
. | 13 | TRBJ2-1 | . | TRBV5-1 | CASSEGPGIEQFF | TGCGCCAGCAGCGAGGGACCTGGCATTGAGCAGTTCTTC
TRBD2 | 16 | TRBJ2-1 | . | TRBV7-2 | CASSSESGTSGHEQFF | TGTGCCAGCAGCTCCGAATCCGGGACTAGCGGGCATGAGCAGTTCTTC
TRBD2 | 16 | TRBJ2-2 | . | TRBV4-1 | CASSRGLAGSGGELFF | TGCGCCAGCAGCCGCGGACTAGCGGGATCGGGCGGGGAGCTGTTTTTT
. | 14 | TRBJ2-1 | . | TRBV7-9 | CASSFFGRLNEQFF | TGTGCCAGCAGCTTTTTTGGGAGACTAAATGAGCAGTTCTTC
. | 14 | TRBJ1-6 | . | TRBV27 | CARLPCQGNSPLHF | TGTGCCAGGTTACCATGTCAGGGTAATTCACCCCTCCACTTT
. | 13 | TRBJ1-1 | . | TRBV10-1 | CASGPGTGTEAFF | TGCGCCAGCGGCCCTGGGACGGGCACTGAAGCTTTCTTT
TRBD2 | 19 | TRBJ2-7 | . | TRBV15 | CATSREVPRTSGSSYEQYF | TGTGCCACCAGCAGAGAGGTTCCCCGAACTAGCGGTAGCTCCTACGAGCAGTACTTC
. | 16 | TRBJ2-1 | . | TRBV6-2/TRBV6-3 | CASSYPARQPNNEQFF | TGTGCCAGCAGTTACCCCGCCAGGCAGCCCAACAATGAGCAGTTCTTC
TRBD1 | 14 | TRBJ1-6 | few | TRBV30 | CAWSVPTGRSPLHF | TGTGCCTGGAGTGTCCCGACAGGGCGGTCACCCCTCCACTTT
. | 15 | TRBJ1-1 | once | TRBV18 | CASSPLRTPNTEAFF | TGTGCCAGCTCACCATTGAGAACTCCGAACACTGAAGCTTTCTTT
. | 13 | TRBJ1-2 | . | TRBV3-1/TRBV3-2 | CASSLTGVYGYTF | TGTGCCAGCAGCCTTACAGGCGTCTATGGCTACACCTTC
. | 12 | TRBJ2-3 | . | TRBV29-1 | CSFGQGTDTQYF | TGCAGCTTCGGCCAGGGCACAGATACGCAGTATTTT
. | 15 | TRBJ1-5 | . | TRBV6-6 | CASSYVRSADQPQHF | TGTGCCAGCAGTTACGTTCGCAGTGCAGATCAGCCCCAGCATTTT
. | 13 | TRBJ1-6 | once | TRBV6-5 | CASSGDYNSPLHF | TGTGCCAGCTCAGGGGATTATAATTCACCCCTCCACTTT
TRBD1 | 15 | TRBJ1-2 | . | TRBV7-9 | CASTRTGTGVNGYTF | TGTGCCAGCACCCGAACCGGGACAGGGGTCAACGGCTACACCTTC
. | 13 | TRBJ1-2 | . | TRBV12-3/TRBV12-4 | CASSSGLNYGYTF | TGTGCCAGCAGTTCCGGACTTAACTATGGCTACACCTTC
TRBD2 | 14 | TRBJ2-3 | . | TRBV11-3 | CASSSGTSDYPQYF | TGTGCCAGCAGCTCCGGGACTAGCGACTACCCGCAGTATTTT